Here is one T cell receptor (beta chain) with its context. V was cut by 1 base and J by 4 bases, with 8 bases left in between. Germline CDR1 LGHNA, CDR2 YNFKEQ. The CDR3 length is 14 residues. This sample is part of a study of T cell responses to AZD1222 COVID-19 vaccine. Assay used: immunoSEQ multiplex PCR; TCRdb lists only in-frame clones, some missing. The sample contains about 15,000 clones, 88% of which appear only once. This sequence joins TRBV4-2 and TRBJ1-5; no clear D gene. The sequence was obtained from an adult who received the AZD1222 COVID-19 vaccine. The source material was peripheral blood, sampled 28 days after the second AZD1222 dose. The CDR3 protein is CASSQVLGNQPQHF. The DNA for the CDR3 is TGTGCCAGCAGCCAAGTGTTAGGGAATCAGCCCCAGCATTTT.